Shown below are 24 T cell receptor beta chains from a single sample sequenced in a study of cytomegalovirus exposure and HLA in healthy donors. The study ran its PCR with 60 Vbeta and 13 Jbeta primers. The assay was immunoSEQ multiplex PCR, and TCRdb's table has in-frame clones only and misses some. The profile covers around 230,000 clones, with about 80% appearing a single time and around 6% taken by the ten largest. The sequencing sample was made of PBMCs. The receptor source for this set is a man aged 40-55 years in good health and CMV-seropositive.

The chain links TRBV7-9 to TRBJ1-2, with TRBD1 matching over 7 bases. The CDR3 is 15 residues long. From germline, CDR1 is SEHNR and CDR2 FQNEAQ (reference sequence). V was pared by 5 bases and J by 7 bases, with 13 bases of the junction left unmatched. The CDR3 DNA is TGTGCCAGCAGCCCCTGGGCAGGGGGTTTCTCTGGCTACACCTTC. Translation: CASSPWAGGFSGYTF. The full variable domain, completed using reference TRBV7-9 and TRBJ1-2, is DTGVSQNPRHKITKRGQNVTFRCDPISEHNRLYWYRQTLGQGPEFLTYFQNEAQLEKSRLLSDRFSAERPKGSFSTLEIQRTEQGDSAMYLCASSPWAGGFSGYTFGSGTRLTVV.

A few counts support this clone. The chain is built from TRBV10-3 and TRBJ2-7; 7 bases agree with TRBD1. The CDR3 is 15 residues long. J gave up 5 bases and V 0 bases, and 7 bases lay outside the gene matches. Per germline, CDR1 ENHRY and CDR2 SYGVKD. CDR3 sequence: CAISESQGIWDEQYF. As DNA, the CDR3 is TGTGCCATCAGTGAGTCACAGGGGATTTGGGACGAGCAGTACTTC.

The chain is built from TRBV5-6 and TRBJ2-1, with 10 bases lining up with TRBD2. Germline loops: CDR1 SGHDT, CDR2 YYEEEE. After removal of 4 bases from V and 3 bases from J, the junction contained 7 bases not matched to a gene. CDR3 length equals 16 residues. For the CDR3, the DNA is TGTGCCAGCAGCGTACTAGCGGGACGATACTACAATGAGCAGTTCTTC. This codes for CASSVLAGRYYNEQFF.

The rearrangement joins TRBV27 to TRBJ2-2; 9 nucleotides agree with TRBD1. CDR1 is MNHEY and CDR2 is SMNVEV in the germline V gene (reference sequence). With V trimmed by 8 bases and J by 5 bases, 6 bases remained unmatched. The CDR3 consists of 14 residues. The CDR3 protein is CASHDRGRTGELFF. Written as DNA, the CDR3 is TGTGCCAGCCATGACAGGGGGAGGACCGGGGAGCTGTTTTTT.

V usage is TRBV15 and J usage is TRBJ2-1; D remains unclear. Per germline, CDR1 LNHNV and CDR2 YYDKDF (reference sequence). The length of the CDR3 is 13 residues. V lost 1 base and J 5 bases, leaving 6 bases between the germline ends. DNA of the CDR3: TGTGCCACCAGCAGAGGCGTGAACAATGAGCAGTTCTTC. Its translation: CATSRGVNNEQFF. Together with reference TRBV15 and TRBJ2-1, the CDR3 gives the full variable domain: DAMVIQNPRYQVTQFGKPVTLSCSQTLNHNVMYWYQQKSSQAPKLLFHYYDKDFNNEADTPDNFQSRRPNTSFCFLDIRSPGLGDTAMYLCATSRGVNNEQFFGPGTRLTVL.

Worth noting for this clone: Other DNA sequences of this sample code for an identical CDR3. The gene calls are TRBV7-9 and TRBJ2-2; 14 bases map to TRBD2. The CDR3 loop spans 16 amino acids. Germline assignment: CDR1 SEHNR and CDR2 FQNEAQ (reference sequence). The junction had 6 bases not matched to a gene; V was cut back by 4 bases and J by 8 bases. CDR3 in amino acids: CASSSGLAGVTGELFF. The CDR3 nucleotides are TGTGCCAGCAGCTCGGGACTAGCGGGAGTGACAGGGGAGCTGTTTTTT.

This clone was counted once. V gene TRBV11-2 combines with J gene TRBJ2-1, with a possible D match to TRBD2 (5 bases). The CDR3 runs to 16 residues. The V gene's germline CDR1 is SGHAT and CDR2 FQNNGV. The ends were cut back, 1 base at V and 2 bases at J, with 12 bases in the middle. CDR3 residues: CASSLGGSGTYNEQFF. As DNA, the CDR3 is TGTGCCAGCAGCTTAGGTGGGAGCGGTACCTACAATGAGCAGTTCTTC.

The rearrangement joins TRBV6-4 to TRBJ2-2; tentatively, D is TRBD2 (5 bases). V gave up 2 bases and J gave up 6 bases, with 10 bases separating them. Germline V lookup: CDR1 MRHNA, CDR2 SNTAGT. The CDR3 covers 14 residues. The CDR3 DNA reads as TGTGCCAGCAGTGACCTATCCGGGGCCGGGGAGCTGTTTTTT. This gives the protein CASSDLSGAGELFF.

The CDR3: CASSSRRGGYTF. Here the CDR3 DNA reads TGTGCCAGCAGCTCGCGTCGAGGAGGCTACACCTTC. The chain joins TRBV13 to TRBJ1-2, with D uncertain. Trimming removed 4 bases at V and 8 bases at J, with 11 bases between. The CDR3 is made up of 12 amino acids. Per the germline V gene, CDR1 is PRHDT and CDR2 is FYEKMQ (reference sequence).

The genes are TRBV29-1 and TRBJ2-7; the D gene is possibly TRBD1 (5 bases). The V end lost 7 bases, the J end lost 2 bases, and 12 bases lay between the germline ends. The CDR3 contains 12 residues. The germline V gene has CDR1 SQVTM and CDR2 ANQGSEA. Here the CDR3 DNA reads TGCAGCGCTAGATGGGGCACCTACGAGCAGTACTTC. The encoded protein is CSARWGTYEQYF.

The rearrangement joins TRBV6-1 to TRBJ1-5, with 10 bases that match TRBD1. Unmatched junction bases numbered 9, after V lost 0 bases and J lost 1 base. Germline CDR1 MNHNS, CDR2 SASEGT. There are 19 residues in the CDR3. The CDR3 DNA is TGTGCCAGCAGTGAAGCGGGACAGGGGTACCGTGCGAGCAATCAGCCCCAGCATTTT. Its translation is CASSEAGQGYRASNQPQHF.

The genes are TRBV10-1 and TRBJ1-1; D perhaps matches TRBD1 (6 bases). CDR3 length: 14 residues. Trimming left V 5 bases short and J 4 bases short, with 14 bases between. The germline gives CDR1 WNHNN, CDR2 SYGVQD (reference sequence). In nucleotides, the CDR3 is TGCGCCAGCAGTCCTCAGGGGTCCGCCACTGAAGCTTTCTTT. Protein product: CASSPQGSATEAFF.

The V and J genes are TRBV6-6 and TRBJ2-1, with D perhaps matching TRBD1 (6 bases). CDR1 MNHNY and CDR2 SVGAGI come from the germline V gene (reference sequence). The V end was cut by 6 bases, the J end by 7 bases, with 19 bases between. The CDR3 has 15 residues. The CDR3 region is CASSDPGQKGNEQFF. CDR3 nucleotides: TGTGCCAGCAGCGACCCGGGACAAAAGGGGAATGAGCAGTTCTTC.

This clone was seen only a few times. V is TRBV5-1 and J is TRBJ2-7; D remains unclear. Germline V lookup: CDR1 SGHRS, CDR2 YFSETQ. Between the trimmed V and J ends, which lost 0 bases and 5 bases, there was a span of 6 bases. The CDR3 runs 12 residues. In nucleotides, the CDR3 is TGCGCCAGCAGCTTGGGTTCAGACGAGCAGTACTTC. Translated, it gives CASSLGSDEQYF.

The J gene is TRBJ2-7, the V gene TRBV5-5; 10 bases line up with TRBD2. The CDR3 covers 16 residues. The germline V gene encodes CDR1 SGHKS and CDR2 YYEKEE (reference sequence). The V and J ends lost 4 bases and 7 bases, in that order; junction bases with no gene match: 14. The DNA for the CDR3 is TGTGCCAGCAGCCCAGTAGCGGGAGGCAAGTTGGGGGAGCAGTACTTC. Protein sequence: CASSPVAGGKLGEQYF.

V and J are TRBV6-6 and TRBJ2-7; D unclear. This CDR3 region has 11 residues. Trimming left V 6 bases short and J 4 bases short, with 7 bases between. Germline loops: CDR1 MNHNY, CDR2 SVGAGI (reference sequence). CDR3 DNA sequence: TGTGCCAGCAGCAATCAATACGAGCAGTACTTC. Translation gives CASSNQYEQYF.

This clone was observed a handful of times. The chain recombines TRBV4-1 with TRBJ2-7, with 10 bases identical to TRBD2. The V gene's germline CDR1 is MGHRA and CDR2 YSYEKL. This CDR3 has 18 residues. The junction had 8 bases not matched to a gene; V was cut back by 0 bases and J by 0 bases. The CDR3 region is CASSQEWGTSDLSYEQYV. Here the CDR3 DNA reads TGCGCCAGCAGCCAAGAGTGGGGGACTAGCGACCTCTCCTACGAGCAGTACGTC.

CDR3 protein: CASSALRVDSGANVLTF. In DNA, the CDR3 is TGTGCCAGCAGTGCCCTGCGGGTCGACTCTGGGGCCAACGTCCTGACTTTC. V usage is TRBV6-1 and J usage is TRBJ2-6; tentatively, D is TRBD2 (5 bases). Trimming left V 4 bases short and J 0 bases short, with 13 bases between. The CDR3 has 17 amino acids. Germline loops: CDR1 MNHNS, CDR2 SASEGT.

V and J are TRBV6-5 and TRBJ2-7; 12 bases fit TRBD2. V was clipped by 5 bases and J by 4 bases; unmatched bases: 3. CDR1 and CDR2 from the germline V gene are MNHEY and SVGAGI. The CDR3 spans 14 residues. Written as DNA, the CDR3 is TGTGCCAGCAGTAGACTAGCGGGAGATTACGAGCAGTACGTC. It yields the protein CASSRLAGDYEQYV.

The chain carries TRBV6-1 and TRBJ2-6, with a possible D match to TRBD1 (6 bases). The germline V gene has CDR1 MNHNS and CDR2 SASEGT. This CDR3 region has 17 residues. Trimming pared 2 bases from V and 1 base from J, leaving 12 bases between. The CDR3 bases are TGTGCCAGCAGTGAAAGGGTAGGACAGTCTGGGGCCAACGTCCTGACTTTC. Its protein product is CASSERVGQSGANVLTF.

The rearrangement links TRBV15 to TRBJ1-6; 8 bases align to TRBD1. V dropped 5 bases and J dropped 7; count of bases not matched to a gene: 7. The V gene's germline CDR1 is LNHNV and CDR2 YYDKDF (reference sequence). The CDR3 runs 15 residues. The CDR3 is CATSGGQGENSPLHF. CDR3 sequence (DNA): TGTGCCACCAGCGGCGGACAGGGAGAAAATTCACCCCTCCACTTT.

The chain couples TRBV2 to TRBJ2-3; D unresolved. Germline V gives CDR1 SNHLY, CDR2 FYNNEI. There are 16 residues in the CDR3. V lost 2 bases to trimming and J lost 2 bases, with 14 bases between them. DNA of the CDR3: TGTGCCAGCAGTGAATCTAGACGAACACTCACAGATACGCAGTATTTT. Its protein product is CASSESRRTLTDTQYF.

V usage is TRBV7-8 and J usage is TRBJ2-1; 7 bases map to TRBD2. Losses at the gene ends were 5 bases for V and 2 bases for J; bases not matched to a gene: 6. Germline CDR1 is SGHVS and CDR2 is FQNEAQ. There are 15 residues in the CDR3. The DNA of the CDR3 is TGTGCCAGCAGCCGGGACTATTTCCCCTACAATGAGCAGTTCTTC. As protein: CASSRDYFPYNEQFF.

The chain links TRBV18 to TRBJ2-7; 7 nucleotides line up with TRBD1. There are 14 residues in the CDR3. The V gene end was trimmed by 1 base and the J gene end by 5 bases; junction bases not matched to a gene: 5. CDR1 is KGHSH, CDR2 LQKENI, per germline. CDR3 coding DNA: TGTGCCAGCTCACCACGACAGGGAGTCGACGAGCAGTACTTC. This translates into CASSPRQGVDEQYF. Variable domain in full (rest from reference TRBV18 and TRBJ2-7): NAGVMQNPRHLVRRRGQEARLRCSPMKGHSHVYWYRQLPEEGLKFMVYLQKENIIDESGMPKERFSAEFPKEGPSILRIQQVVRGDSAAYFCASSPRQGVDEQYFGPGTRLTVT.